This T cell receptor beta chain was identified in a study of T cell responses to AZD1222 COVID-19 vaccine. With respect to this clone: Its cognate antigen is unknown.

Assay used: immunoSEQ multiplex PCR; TCRdb lists only in-frame clones, some missing. This sample has around 130,000 clones, with about 94% found just once. CDR3 size: 12 residues. Trimming took 5 bases from V and 2 from J, leaving 7 bases between them. The V gene's germline CDR1 is SEHNR and CDR2 FQNEAQ (reference sequence). Study-level results: The study sampled repertoires only after the peak T cell response. Spike-specific TCR breadth and depth went up after people got two AZD1222 doses. Baseline antibody screening turned up just a handful of seropositive AZD1222 recipients.

Material: peripheral blood, obtained on day 0 of AZD1222 vaccination. The V call is TRBV7-9, the J call TRBJ2-7, with D possibly TRBD1 on 6 matching bases. The clonotype comes from an adult in good health. For the CDR3, the DNA is TGTGCCAGCAGCGGACAGACCTACGAGCAGTACTTC. Protein product: CASSGQTYEQYF.